The T cell receptor (beta chain) under discussion was sequenced for a study of T cell responses to AZD1222 COVID-19 vaccine. Regarding the study as a whole: Donors, mostly white British, included more females; clonal diversity was possibly underestimated. Spike was spanned by vaccine-associated CD4 TCRs, which were dominant at 160-218 and 743-854.

Regarding this clone: The antigen is undetermined.

CDR1 and CDR2 from the germline V gene are MDHEN and SYDVKM. The CDR3 spans 17 residues. Trimming took off 3 bases at V and 4 bases at J, with 19 bases between the two ends. TCRdb's table, derived via immunoSEQ multiplex PCR, lists solely in-frame clones and lacks some. The sample has about 200,000 clones, around 90% seen once. The chain has TRBV28 and TRBJ2-1, with D tentatively TRBD1 (6 bases). This sequence was found in an adult who received the MenACWY meningococcal vaccine as a control. The input for sequencing was peripheral blood, taken 28 days after the second dose of the MenACWY control vaccine. CDR3: CASSFASRGLPYNEQFF. DNA of the CDR3: TGTGCCAGCAGTTTCGCCTCCAGGGGTCTCCCGTACAATGAGCAGTTCTTC.